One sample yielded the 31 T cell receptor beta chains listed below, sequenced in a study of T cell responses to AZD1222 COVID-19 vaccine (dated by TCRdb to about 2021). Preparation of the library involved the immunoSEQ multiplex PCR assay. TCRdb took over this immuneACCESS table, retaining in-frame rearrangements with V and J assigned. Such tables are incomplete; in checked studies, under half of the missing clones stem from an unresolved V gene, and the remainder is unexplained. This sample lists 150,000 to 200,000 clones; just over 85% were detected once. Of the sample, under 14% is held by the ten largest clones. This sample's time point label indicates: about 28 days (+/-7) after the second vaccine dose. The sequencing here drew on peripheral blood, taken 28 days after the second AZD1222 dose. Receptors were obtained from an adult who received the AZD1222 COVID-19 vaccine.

CDR3 DNA sequence: TGTGCCACCAGCGGCCAGGGGGCGAGACGGACTGAAGCTTTCTTT. It is translated as CATSGQGARRTEAFF. The chain carries TRBV15 and TRBJ1-1, with 8 bases fitting TRBD1. The CDR3 loop spans 15 amino acids. Germline lookup yields CDR1 LNHNV and CDR2 YYDKDF (reference sequence). J was trimmed by 5 bases and V by 5 bases; bases with no gene match: 10.

The CDR3 DNA follows: TGTGCCAGCAGCATTCCCGGGACGAAGCACGAGCAGTACTTC. Its protein product is CASSIPGTKHEQYF. J is TRBJ2-7 and V is TRBV7-3, with D perhaps matching TRBD1 or TRBD2 (5 bases each). V lost 5 bases to trimming and J lost 5 bases, with 16 bases between them. The CDR3 extends over 14 amino acids. Germline V gene data show CDR1 as SGHTA and CDR2 as FQGTGA. The variable domain in full, completed from reference TRBV7-3 and TRBJ2-7, reads GAGVSQTPSNKVTEKGKYVELRCDPISGHTALYWYRQSLGQGPEFLIYFQGTGAADDSGLPNDRFFAVRPEGSVSTLKIQRTERGDSAVYLCASSIPGTKHEQYFGPGTRLTVT.

The CDR3, as DNA: TGTGCCAGCAGTGTTCTGAAGGGACTCAATCAGCCCCAGCATTTT. It is translated as CASSVLKGLNQPQHF. V gene TRBV28 combines with J gene TRBJ1-5, with a tentative D call TRBD1 (5 bases). The CDR3 runs 15 residues. CDR1 and CDR2 (germline): MDHEN, SYDVKM. V lost 5 bases and J 3 bases, leaving 14 bases between the germline ends.

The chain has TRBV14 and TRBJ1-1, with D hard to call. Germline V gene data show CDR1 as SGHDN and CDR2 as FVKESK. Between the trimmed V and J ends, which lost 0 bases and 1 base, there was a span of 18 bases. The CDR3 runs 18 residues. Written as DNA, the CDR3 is TGTGCCAGCAGCCAAGATACGGACCACTGGCTCGCGAACACTGAAGCTTTCTTT. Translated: CASSQDTDHWLANTEAFF.

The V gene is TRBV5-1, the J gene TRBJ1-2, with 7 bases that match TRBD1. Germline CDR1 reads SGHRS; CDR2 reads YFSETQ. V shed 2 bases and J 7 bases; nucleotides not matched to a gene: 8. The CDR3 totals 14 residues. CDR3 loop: CASSFDRDVSGYTF. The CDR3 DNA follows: TGCGCCAGCAGCTTCGACAGGGACGTAAGTGGCTACACCTTC.

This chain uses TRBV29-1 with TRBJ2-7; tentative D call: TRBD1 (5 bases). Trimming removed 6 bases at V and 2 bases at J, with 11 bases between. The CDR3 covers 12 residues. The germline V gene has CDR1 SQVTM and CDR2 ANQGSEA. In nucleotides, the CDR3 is TGCAGCGTCTCCCTGGGGCCCTACGAGCAGTACTTC. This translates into CSVSLGPYEQYF.

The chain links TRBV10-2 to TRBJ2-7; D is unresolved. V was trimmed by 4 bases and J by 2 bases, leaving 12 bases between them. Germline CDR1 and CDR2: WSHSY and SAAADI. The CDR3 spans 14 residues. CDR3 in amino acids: CASSVQAGPYEQYF. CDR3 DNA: TGCGCCAGCAGTGTCCAGGCAGGCCCCTACGAGCAGTACTTC.

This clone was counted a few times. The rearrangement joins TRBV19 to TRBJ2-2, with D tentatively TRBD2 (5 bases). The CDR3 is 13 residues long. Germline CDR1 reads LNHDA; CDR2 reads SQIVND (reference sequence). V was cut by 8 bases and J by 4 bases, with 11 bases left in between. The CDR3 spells CASRTSGTGELFF. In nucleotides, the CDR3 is TGTGCCAGTCGGACTTCGGGCACCGGGGAGCTGTTTTTT.

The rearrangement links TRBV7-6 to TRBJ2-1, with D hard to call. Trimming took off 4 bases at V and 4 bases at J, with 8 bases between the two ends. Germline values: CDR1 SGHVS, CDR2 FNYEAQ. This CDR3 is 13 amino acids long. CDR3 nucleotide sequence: TGTGCCAGCAGCTATAACAGATACAATGAGCAGTTCTTC. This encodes CASSYNRYNEQFF.

CDR3 in amino acids: CASSTSGTSTYEQYF. For the CDR3, the DNA is TGTGCCAGTAGTACCTCCGGGACATCCACCTACGAGCAGTACTTC. The chain couples TRBV19 to TRBJ2-7, with D possibly TRBD1 on 6 matching bases. Germline loops: CDR1 LNHDA, CDR2 SQIVND (reference sequence). V gave up 4 bases and J gave up 2 bases, with 15 bases separating them. The length of the CDR3 is 15 residues. The full variable domain, with the rest looked up from reference TRBV19 and TRBJ2-7, is DGGITQSPKYLFRKEGQNVTLSCEQNLNHDAMYWYRQDPGQGLRLIYYSQIVNDFQKGDIAEGYSVSREKKESFPLTVTSAQKNPTAFYLCASSTSGTSTYEQYFGPGTRLTVT.

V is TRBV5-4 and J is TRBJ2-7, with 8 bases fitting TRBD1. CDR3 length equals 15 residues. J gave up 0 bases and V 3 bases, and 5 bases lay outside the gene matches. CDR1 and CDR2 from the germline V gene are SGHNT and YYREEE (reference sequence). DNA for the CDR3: TGTGCCAGCAGCTCAGGGGGCCTTAGCTCCTACGAGCAGTACTTC. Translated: CASSSGGLSSYEQYF.

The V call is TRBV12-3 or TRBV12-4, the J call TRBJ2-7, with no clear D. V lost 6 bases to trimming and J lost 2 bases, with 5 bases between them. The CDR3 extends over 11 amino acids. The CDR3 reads CASRFAYEQYF. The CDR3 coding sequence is TGTGCCAGCAGGTTTGCCTACGAGCAGTACTTC.

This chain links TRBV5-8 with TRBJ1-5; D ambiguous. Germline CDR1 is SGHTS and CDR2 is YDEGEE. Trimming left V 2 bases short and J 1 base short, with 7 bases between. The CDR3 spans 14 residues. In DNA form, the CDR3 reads TGTGCCAGCAGCTTTCGGGTGAGCAATCAGCCCCAGCATTTT. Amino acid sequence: CASSFRVSNQPQHF.

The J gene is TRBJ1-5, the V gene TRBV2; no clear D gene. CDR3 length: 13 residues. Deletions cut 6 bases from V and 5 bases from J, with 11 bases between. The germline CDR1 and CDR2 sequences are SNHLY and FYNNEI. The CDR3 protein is CASRTDVHQPQHF. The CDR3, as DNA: TGTGCCAGCAGGACGGACGTGCATCAGCCCCAGCATTTT.

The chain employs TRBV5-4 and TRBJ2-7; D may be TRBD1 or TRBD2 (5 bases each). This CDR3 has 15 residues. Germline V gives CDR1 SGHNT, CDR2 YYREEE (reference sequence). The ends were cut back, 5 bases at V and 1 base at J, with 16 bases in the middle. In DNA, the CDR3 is TGTGCCAGCAGATCGGGCTCAGAGGGGTCCTACGAGCAGTACTTC. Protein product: CASRSGSEGSYEQYF.

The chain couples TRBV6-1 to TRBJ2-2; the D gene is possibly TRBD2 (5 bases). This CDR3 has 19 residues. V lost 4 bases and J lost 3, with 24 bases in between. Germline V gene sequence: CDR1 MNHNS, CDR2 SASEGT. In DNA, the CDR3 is TGTGCCAGCAGTGTCCGGACCTCGCTTCGCCTACTAGACACCGGGGAGCTGTTTTTT. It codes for CASSVRTSLRLLDTGELFF.

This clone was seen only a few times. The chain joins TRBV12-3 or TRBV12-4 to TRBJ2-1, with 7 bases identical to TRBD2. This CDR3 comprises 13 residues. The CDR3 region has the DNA TGTGCTATACAATCGGGGGGTTACAATGAGCAGTTCTTC. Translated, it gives CAIQSGGYNEQFF.

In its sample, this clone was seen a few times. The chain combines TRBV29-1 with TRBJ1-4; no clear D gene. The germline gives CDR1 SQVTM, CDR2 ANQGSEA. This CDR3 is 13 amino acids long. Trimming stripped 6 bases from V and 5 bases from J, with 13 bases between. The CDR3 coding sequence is TGCAGCGTCGGGATTTCTACAAATGAAAAACTGTTTTTT. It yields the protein CSVGISTNEKLFF.

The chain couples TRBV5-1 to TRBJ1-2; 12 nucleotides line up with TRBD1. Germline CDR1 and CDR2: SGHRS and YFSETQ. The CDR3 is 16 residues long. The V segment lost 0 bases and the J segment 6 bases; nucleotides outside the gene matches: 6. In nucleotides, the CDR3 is TGCGCCAGCAGCTTGGCGGGGACAGGGGGCGCCGATGGCTACACCTTC. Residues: CASSLAGTGGADGYTF.

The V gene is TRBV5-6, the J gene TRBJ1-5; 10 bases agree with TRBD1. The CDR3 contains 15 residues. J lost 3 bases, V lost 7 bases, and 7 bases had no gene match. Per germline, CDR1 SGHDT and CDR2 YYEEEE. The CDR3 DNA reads TGTGCCAGCGGTTTTGGACAGGGGGACAATCAGCCCCAGCATTTT. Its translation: CASGFGQGDNQPQHF.

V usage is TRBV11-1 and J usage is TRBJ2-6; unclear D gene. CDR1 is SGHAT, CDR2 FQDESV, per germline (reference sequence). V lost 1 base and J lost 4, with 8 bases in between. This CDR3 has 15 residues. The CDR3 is CASSLVSLGANVLTF. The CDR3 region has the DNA TGTGCCAGCAGCTTAGTCAGCTTAGGGGCCAACGTCCTGACTTTC.

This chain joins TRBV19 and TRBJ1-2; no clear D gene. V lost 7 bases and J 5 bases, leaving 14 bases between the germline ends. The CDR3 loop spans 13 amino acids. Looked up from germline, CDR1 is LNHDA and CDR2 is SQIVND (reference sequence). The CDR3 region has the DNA TGTGCCAGTATCGCGAATGACTGGTATGGCTACACCTTC. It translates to CASIANDWYGYTF.

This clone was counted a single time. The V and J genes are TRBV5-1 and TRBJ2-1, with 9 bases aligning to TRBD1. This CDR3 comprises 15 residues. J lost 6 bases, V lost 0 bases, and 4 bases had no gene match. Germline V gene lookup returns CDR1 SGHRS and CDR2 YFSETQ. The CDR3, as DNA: TGCGCCAGCAGCTTGGGCGGGACAGGGCCCAATGAGCAGTTCTTC. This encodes CASSLGGTGPNEQFF.

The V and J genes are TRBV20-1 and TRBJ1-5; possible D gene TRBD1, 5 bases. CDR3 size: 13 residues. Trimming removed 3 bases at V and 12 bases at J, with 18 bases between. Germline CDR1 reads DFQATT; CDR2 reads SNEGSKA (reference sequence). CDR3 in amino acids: CSASFPRGRGQHF. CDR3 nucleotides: TGCAGTGCTAGTTTTCCTCGGGGAAGGGGCCAGCATTTT.

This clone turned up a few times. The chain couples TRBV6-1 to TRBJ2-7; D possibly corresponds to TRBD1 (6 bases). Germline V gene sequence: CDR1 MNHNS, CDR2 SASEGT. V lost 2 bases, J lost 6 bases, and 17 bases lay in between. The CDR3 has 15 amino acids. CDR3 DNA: TGTGCCAGCAGTGAAAGAGGGCAGGGGAAGGGCGAGCAGTACTTC. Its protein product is CASSERGQGKGEQYF.

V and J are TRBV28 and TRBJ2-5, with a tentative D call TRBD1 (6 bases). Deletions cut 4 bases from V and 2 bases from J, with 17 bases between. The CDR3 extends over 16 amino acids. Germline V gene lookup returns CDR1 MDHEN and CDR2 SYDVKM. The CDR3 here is CASSSPTGNYQETQYF. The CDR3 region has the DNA TGTGCCAGCAGTTCGCCGACAGGCAACTATCAAGAGACCCAGTACTTC.

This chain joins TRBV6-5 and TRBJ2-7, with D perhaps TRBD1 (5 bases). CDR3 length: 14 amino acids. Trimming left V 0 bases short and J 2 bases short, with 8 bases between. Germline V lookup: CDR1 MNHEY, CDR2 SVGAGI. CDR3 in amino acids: CASSYSTTAYEQYF. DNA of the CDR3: TGTGCCAGCAGTTACTCTACGACAGCCTACGAGCAGTACTTC.

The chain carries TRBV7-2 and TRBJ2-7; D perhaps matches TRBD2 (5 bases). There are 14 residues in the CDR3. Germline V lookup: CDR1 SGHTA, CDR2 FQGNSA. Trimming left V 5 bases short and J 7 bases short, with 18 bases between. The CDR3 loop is CASSKPAGVGEQYF. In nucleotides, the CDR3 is TGTGCCAGCAGCAAACCCGCCGGGGTTGGGGAGCAGTACTTC.

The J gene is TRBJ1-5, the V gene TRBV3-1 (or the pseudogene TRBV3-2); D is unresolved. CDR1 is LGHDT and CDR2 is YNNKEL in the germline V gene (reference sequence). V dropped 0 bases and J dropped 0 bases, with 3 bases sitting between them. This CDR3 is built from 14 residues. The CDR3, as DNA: TGTGCCAGCAGCCAAGACGTTAGCAATCAGCCCCAGCATTTT. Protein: CASSQDVSNQPQHF.

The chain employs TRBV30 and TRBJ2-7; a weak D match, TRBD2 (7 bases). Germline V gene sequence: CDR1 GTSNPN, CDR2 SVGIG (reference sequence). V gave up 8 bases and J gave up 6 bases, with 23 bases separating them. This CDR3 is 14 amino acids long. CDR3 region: CAGSVWGGAREQYF. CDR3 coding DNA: TGTGCCGGCTCCGTCTGGGGGGGGGCTCGCGAGCAGTACTTC.

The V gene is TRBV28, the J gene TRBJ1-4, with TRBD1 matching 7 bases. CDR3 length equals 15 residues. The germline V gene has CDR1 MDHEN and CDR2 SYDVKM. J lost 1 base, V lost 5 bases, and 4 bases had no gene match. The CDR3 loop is CASSPRTGTNEKLFF. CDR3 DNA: TGTGCCAGCAGTCCGCGGACAGGAACTAATGAAAAACTGTTTTTT.